The entry that follows covers one TCR beta chain sequence. Under the authors' procedure: Amplifying reference gene primers gave estimates of nucleated cell counts. TCRdb keeps only in-frame clones here, not all; method: immunoSEQ multiplex PCR. That table furnishes V, J and clone size, whereas the DNA furnished D and trimming. Among about 240,000 clones listed, roughly four fifths were seen once. After removal of 2 bases from V and 3 bases from J, the junction contained 7 bases not matched to a gene. This CDR3 spans 15 amino acids. Germline CDR1 reads SGHNT; CDR2 reads YYREEE (reference sequence). This entry comes from a study of blood T cell repertoires in COVID-19. At the level of the study: Acute and convalescent COVID-19 specimens originated in the United States, Italy and Spain. The analysed material was cDNA or gDNA that came from T cells, B-cell-depleted T cells, or PBMCs.

The genes are TRBV5-4 and TRBJ2-5; 7 bases match TRBD2. The sequence derives from a woman between 65 and 79 years old with acute or convalescent COVID-19. The sequenced sample consisted of peripheral blood. In nucleotides, the CDR3 is TGTGCCAGCAGCTTCGGGGGGTACCCCGAAGAGACCCAGTACTTC. Translation: CASSFGGYPEETQYF.